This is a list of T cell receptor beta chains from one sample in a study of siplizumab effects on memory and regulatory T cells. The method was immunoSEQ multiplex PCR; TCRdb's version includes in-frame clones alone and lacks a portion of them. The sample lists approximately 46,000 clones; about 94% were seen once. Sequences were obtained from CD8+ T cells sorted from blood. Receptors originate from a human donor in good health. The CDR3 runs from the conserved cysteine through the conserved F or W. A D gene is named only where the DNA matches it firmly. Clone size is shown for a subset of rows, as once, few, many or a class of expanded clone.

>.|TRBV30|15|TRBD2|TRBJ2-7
TGTGCCTGGAGTAAGAGATTAGCGGGAACCTACGAGCAGTACTTC
CAWSKRLAGTYEQYF
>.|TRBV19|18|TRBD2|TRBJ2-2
TGTGCCAGTAGTCCCAAGGGACTAGCGGGAGTAGGCACCGGGGAGCTGTTTTTT
CASSPKGLAGVGTGELFF
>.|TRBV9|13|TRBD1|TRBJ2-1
TGTGCCAGACAGGGGGCAAGAGTAAATGAGCAGTTCTTC
CARQGARVNEQFF
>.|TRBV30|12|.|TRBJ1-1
TGTGCCTGGAGTGCGTGGGGCACTGAAGCTTTCTTT
CAWSAWGTEAFF
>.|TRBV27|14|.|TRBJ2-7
TGTGCCAGCAGTTTCTCCACAGGTACCTACGAGCAGTACTTC
CASSFSTGTYEQYF
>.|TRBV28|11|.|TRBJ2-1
TGTGCCAGCAACGAGGACAATGAGCAGTTCTTC
CASNEDNEQFF
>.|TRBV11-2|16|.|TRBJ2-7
TGTGCCAGCACCCAGCGGGCGCTCAAGGGGGCCTACGAGCAGTACTTC
CASTQRALKGAYEQYF
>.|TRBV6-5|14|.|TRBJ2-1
TGTGCCAGCAGTTGGGTTAGCGGCTACAATGAGCAGTTCTTC
CASSWVSGYNEQFF
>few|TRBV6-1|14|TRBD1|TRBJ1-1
TGTGCCAGCAGGGGGGGACAGGGGACATCTGAAGCTTTCTTT
CASRGGQGTSEAFF
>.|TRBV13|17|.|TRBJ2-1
TGTGCCAGCAGCCACTTAAGAGGTAATAGCCCCTACAATGAGCAGTTCTTC
CASSHLRGNSPYNEQFF
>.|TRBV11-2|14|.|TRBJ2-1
TGTGCCAGCAGCGAGAGGGGGGGCTACAATGAGCAGTTCTTC
CASSERGGYNEQFF
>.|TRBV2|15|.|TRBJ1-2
TGTGCCAGCAGTGAGACAGCGGTGCGAGACTATGGCTACACCTTC
CASSETAVRDYGYTF
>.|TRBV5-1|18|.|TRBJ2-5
TGCGCCAGCAGCTTGGTAGTCGGGACGGGACTTCTCCAAGAGACCCAGTACTTC
CASSLVVGTGLLQETQYF
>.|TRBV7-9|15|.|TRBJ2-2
TGTGCCAGCAGCACCGGACGCCGGAACACCGGGGAGCTGTTTTTT
CASSTGRRNTGELFF
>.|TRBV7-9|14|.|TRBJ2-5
TGTGCCAGCAGCTCAAGTGGGGGGCGGGTGACCCAGTACTTC
CASSSSGGRVTQYF
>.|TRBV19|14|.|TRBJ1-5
TGTGCCAGTAGTCCAGAATTTGGGCTACAGCCCCAGCATTTT
CASSPEFGLQPQHF
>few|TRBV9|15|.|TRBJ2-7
TGTGCCAGCAGCGTAGAATCGGGTACGTCCTACGAGCAGTACTTC
CASSVESGTSYEQYF
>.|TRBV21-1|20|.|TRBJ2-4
TGTGCCAGCAGCAAAGTTAAGCGAATGAAAGTAGAATTAGCCAAAAACATTCAGTACTTC
CASSKVKRMKVELAKNIQYF
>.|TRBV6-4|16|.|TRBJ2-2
TGTGCCAGCAGTGACTCGATCGGAGACTCTGCCGGGGAGCTGTTTTTT
CASSDSIGDSAGELFF
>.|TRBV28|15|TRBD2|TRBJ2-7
TGTGCCAGCAGTTTTGGAGCGGGATCAACCTACGAGCAGTACTTC
CASSFGAGSTYEQYF
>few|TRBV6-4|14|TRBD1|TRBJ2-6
TGTGCCAGCAGTCGGGACAGCGGGGCCAACGTCCTGACTTTC
CASSRDSGANVLTF
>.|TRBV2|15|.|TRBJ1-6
TGTGCCAGCAGTGAATTTCGGGCAGCAAATTCACCCCTCCACTTT
CASSEFRAANSPLHF
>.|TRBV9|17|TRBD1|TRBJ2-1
TGTGCCAGCAGCACTACGAATCCGGGACAGGGGTTGGAGGAGCAGTTCTTC
CASSTTNPGQGLEEQFF